What follows describes a single T cell receptor beta chain. The antigen is undetermined. The entry originates in a study of cytomegalovirus exposure and HLA in healthy donors. The PCR used 60 Vbeta and 13 Jbeta primers. Produced via immunoSEQ multiplex PCR; TCRdb's table is partial and in-frame only. This table has about 130,000 clones, about 68% appearing once. Notes on the study in general: Across all donors, roughly uniform sequencing depth was an assumption of the presence/absence analyses. Some TCR beta chains (164 of them) were listed as cytomegalovirus-associated.

Germline V gene lookup returns CDR1 LNHNV and CDR2 YYDKDF (reference sequence). Trimming removed 3 bases at V and 3 bases at J, with 23 bases between. This CDR3 is built from 18 residues. The source is a man aged 40-50 years in good health and CMV-seropositive. The V and J genes are TRBV15 and TRBJ1-1; perhaps TRBD1 as D (6 bases). The sequenced material came from PBMCs. Here the CDR3 reads CATSSSYRGGVGDTEAFF. The DNA for the CDR3 is TGTGCCACCAGCAGTTCTTATAGGGGGGGCGTTGGTGACACTGAAGCTTTCTTT.